A selection of T cell receptor beta chains follows, all from one sample in a study of regulatory T cells in long-lasting Graves disease. TCRdb re-called the multiplex PCR reads through MiXCR, storing one row per CDR3 protein. This sample carries about 560,000 distinct CDR3 sequences, around 16% of them seen once, and the ten largest clones take about 12%. This same sample was also taken into another study, of T cells in Graves' hyperthyroidism and ophthalmopathy.

The sequenced sample was peripheral blood mononuclear cells (PBMCs), obtained at new diagnosis, from a patient treated with antithyroid drugs. Every receptor here comes from a man in his late teens or twenties with Graves disease. Each CDR3 is given with its conserved first and last residue. The D gene is left open where the match is weak. A clone size is listed for some rows: how often the clone was seen (once, few, many), or a class if it is expanded.

j_call v_call d_call clone_size cdr3_nt cdr3_aa
TRBJ1-2 TRBV20-1 - - TGCAGTGCTAGAGAACCGGGGCTGTTCTATGGCTACACCTTC CSAREPGLFYGYTF
TRBJ2-7 TRBV7-9 TRBD1 many TGTGCCAGCAGCCCCGGGACAGGGGGCCAGTACGAGCAGTACTTC CASSPGTGGQYEQYF
TRBJ2-2 TRBV12-3/TRBV12-4 - few TGTGCCAGCAGAGTTGACAGGAGGAACACCGGGGAGCTGTTTTTT CASRVDRRNTGELFF
TRBJ2-3 TRBV12-3/TRBV12-4 TRBD2 - TGTGCCAGCAGTTTAGCGCTTGGGACTAGCGGGAGCAGTACAGATACGCAGTATTTT CASSLALGTSGSSTDTQYF
TRBJ2-3 TRBV28 - many TGTGCCAGCGCCCCGCCAGCGCCAGATACGCAGTATTTT CASAPPAPDTQYF
TRBJ1-2 TRBV5-1 - many TGCGCCAGCAGGATAAACGGGGGCGCGGATGGCTACACCTTC CASRINGGADGYTF
TRBJ1-1 TRBV7-6 - - TGTGCCAGCAGCGGCATTCAGGGGTTGAGCACTGAAGCTTTCTTT CASSGIQGLSTEAFF
TRBJ2-7 TRBV10-3 TRBD2 - TGTGCCATCAGTGCCGGACTAGCGGGAATTTCCTACGAGCAGTACTTC CAISAGLAGISYEQYF
TRBJ2-1 TRBV9 TRBD2 once TGTGCCAGCAGCGTCGGCGGGAGGGTAAATGAGCAGTTCTTC CASSVGGRVNEQFF
TRBJ1-1 TRBV5-1 - - TGCGCCAGCAGCTTGGGGGGTTTATCTGAAGCTTTCTTT CASSLGGLSEAFF
TRBJ1-1 TRBV12-5 - many TGTGCTAGTGCCAATCTCGGGGGAGCGGGAACTATTGTATGGAACACTGAAGCTTTCTTT CASANLGGAGTIVWNTEAFF
TRBJ1-4 TRBV7-2 - - TGTGCCAGCAGCTTGGGGGTGATAGTGGATGAAAAACTGTTTTTT CASSLGVIVDEKLFF
TRBJ2-5 TRBV11-2 - few TGTGCCAGCAGCTTAATAGTCGAGACCCAGTACTTC CASSLIVETQYF
TRBJ2-2 TRBV30 - many TGTGCCTGGAGTGCCGGGCCGCCCGGGGAGCTGTTTTTT CAWSAGPPGELFF
TRBJ1-5 TRBV29-1 TRBD1 many TGCAGCGTTGGGACAGGAAATCAGCCCCAGCATTTT CSVGTGNQPQHF
TRBJ2-4 TRBV20-1 TRBD1 few TGCAGTGCTCACCGGGACAGTAAAAACATTCAGTACTTC CSAHRDSKNIQYF
TRBJ2-5 TRBV19 - few TGTGCCAGTGGCTATAGGGGGGAGACCCAGTACTTC CASGYRGETQYF
TRBJ2-3 TRBV6-2/TRBV6-3 - - TGTGCCAGCAGTTACTCTACTGGGGGGCCTAGCACAGATACGCAGTATTTT CASSYSTGGPSTDTQYF
TRBJ2-7 TRBV12-3/TRBV12-4 TRBD1 few TGTGCCATCAGTTCGGGGGACAGGGAGGACACCTACGAGCAGTACTTC CAISSGDREDTYEQYF
TRBJ2-7 TRBV12-3/TRBV12-4 - many TGTGCCAGCAGCCGGGACCAGACCTACGAGCAGTACTTC CASSRDQTYEQYF
TRBJ2-1 TRBV20-1 - many TGCAGTGCTCCGGTCCCGGGAGTAGACAATGAGCAGTTCTTC CSAPVPGVDNEQFF
TRBJ2-1 TRBV12-3/TRBV12-4 - many TGTGCCAGCAGTTTTGAATCTAGCCTGGATGAGCAGTTCTTC CASSFESSLDEQFF
TRBJ2-3 TRBV15 TRBD1 few TGTGCCACCAGGATCAACACAGGGGGCCCGACAGATACGCAGTATTTT CATRINTGGPTDTQYF
TRBJ1-5 TRBV2 TRBD1 many TGTGCCAGCAGATGGACAGGCCGCAATCAGCCCCAGCATTTT CASRWTGRNQPQHF
TRBJ1-5 TRBV28 - many TGTGCCAGCAGCCCTACCCTTGGATTTCAGCCCCAGCATTTT CASSPTLGFQPQHF
TRBJ1-2 TRBV7-9 - - TGTGCCAGCAGCGGGTGGGCCGGCGGCTATGGCTACACCTTC CASSGWAGGYGYTF
TRBJ2-2 TRBV20-1 - - TGCAGTGCTAGTCTGGAGGGCGGCGGGGAGCTGTTTTTT CSASLEGGGELFF
TRBJ1-5 TRBV12-3/TRBV12-4 TRBD1 many TGTGCCAGCAGTCTCGGGACAGGGAGTGGCAATCAGCCCCAGCATTTT CASSLGTGSGNQPQHF
TRBJ1-5 TRBV2 - few TGTGCCAGCAGTGTACAGTCACAGCCCCAGCATTTT CASSVQSQPQHF
TRBJ2-7 TRBV6-2/TRBV6-3 TRBD1 once TGTGCCAGCAGTCTCCTGGACAGGGGACGGCAGCAGTACTTC CASSLLDRGRQQYF
TRBJ2-7 TRBV20-1 - few TGCAGTGCAAAGACAGAATCCTACGAGCAGTACTTC CSAKTESYEQYF
TRBJ2-3 TRBV29-1 TRBD1 few TGCAGCGTGAAGGGGGGACAGGGTATCCCAGATACGCAGTATTTT CSVKGGQGIPDTQYF
TRBJ2-4 TRBV27 TRBD2 few TGTGTCAGCACTCCTAGGTGGCTAGCGGGAGGAAGAAACATTCAGTACTTC CVSTPRWLAGGRNIQYF
TRBJ2-3 TRBV12-3/TRBV12-4 - many TGTGCAGATGGGGAACGGTTCACAGATACGCAGTATTTT CADGERFTDTQYF
TRBJ2-7 TRBV29-1 TRBD2 many TGCAGCGTTGAAGAAGTAGCGGGAGTCGGGTACGAGCAGTACTTC CSVEEVAGVGYEQYF
TRBJ2-2 TRBV28 - - TGTGCCAGCAGTCACCGGGGGGCGAAATCCGGGGAGCTGTTTTTT CASSHRGAKSGELFF
TRBJ2-5 TRBV4-2 TRBD2 - TGTGCCAGCAGCCCTTCGAGAGCGGGAGGGGAGACCCAGTACTTC CASSPSRAGGETQYF
TRBJ1-5 TRBV20-1 - many TGCAGTGCCCGGCGGTTTATAGTGGGAGATCAGCCCCAGCATTTT CSARRFIVGDQPQHF
TRBJ2-1 TRBV18 TRBD1 - TGTGCCAGCTCACGGGACAGGGGCTGGAGCAATGAGCAGTTCTTC CASSRDRGWSNEQFF
TRBJ2-7 TRBV27 TRBD1 few TGTGCCAGCAGTTCCCGGGACAGGGGGTTCGAGCAGTACTTC CASSSRDRGFEQYF
TRBJ1-5 TRBV2 - many TGTGCCAGCAGTGACGGGACAAATAGCAATCAGCCCCAGCATTTT CASSDGTNSNQPQHF
TRBJ2-5 TRBV12-3/TRBV12-4 TRBD1 many TGTGCCAGCAGCTCCTCACCGGGACAGGGCAAAGAGACCCAGTACTTC CASSSSPGQGKETQYF
TRBJ1-5 TRBV4-1 - - TGCGCCAGCAGCCCCCCGGTGGGGAACAATCAGCCCCAGCATTTT CASSPPVGNNQPQHF
TRBJ1-1 TRBV12-3/TRBV12-4 - many TGTGCCAGCAGTTTAGGAGGGGGGCGAAGCACTGAAGCTTTCTTT CASSLGGGRSTEAFF
TRBJ2-7 TRBV24-1 - many TGTGCCACCAGTGATCCCCGACGGACGGACGAGCAGTACTTC CATSDPRRTDEQYF
TRBJ2-1 TRBV14 TRBD1 - TGTGCCAGCAGCCGAGTAGGGACAGGAGAGCAGTTCTTC CASSRVGTGEQFF
TRBJ1-3 TRBV9 - few TGTGCCAGCAGCCCCGACCCTCTCTCGGGAAACACCATATATTTT CASSPDPLSGNTIYF
TRBJ1-1 TRBV30 TRBD1 - TGTGCCTGGAGTGTAGGGACAGGGGGGAACACTGAAGCTTTCTTT CAWSVGTGGNTEAFF